This entry lists 16 T cell receptor beta chains sequenced from one sample in a study of shared clonotypes between healthy human individuals. It was CD45RO-negative cells, positively selected for CCR7, that made up naive CD8 cells, with terminally differentiated effector memory CD45RA+ cells excluded. TCRdb's copy holds only in-frame clones and misses some; the assay was immunoSEQ multiplex PCR. The sample contains 1.5 million to 2.5 million clones, approximately 94% of which appear only once. Material for sequencing was naive CD8+ T cells sorted from blood. These receptors came from a man aged 18-30 years in good health.

The chain couples TRBV30 to TRBJ2-4, with D perhaps TRBD1 (6 bases). The CDR3 spans 15 residues. The germline V gene encodes CDR1 GTSNPN and CDR2 SVGIG (reference sequence). The V and J ends lost 1 base and 7 bases respectively, with 17 bases between them. The CDR3 DNA reads TGTGCCTGGAGTGAAAGCCCAGGGGCAGGGAACATTCAGTACTTC. Translation: CAWSESPGAGNIQYF.

The chain joins TRBV14 to TRBJ2-7; 7 bases line up with TRBD1. Germline lookup yields CDR1 SGHDN and CDR2 FVKESK. There are 15 residues in the CDR3. V gave up 4 bases and J gave up 3 bases; unmatched junction bases: 9. CDR3 DNA: TGTGCCAGCAGCCTGTCCCCAGGGGGTATCTACGAGCAGTACTTC. This encodes CASSLSPGGIYEQYF.

This rearrangement joins TRBV4-3 to TRBJ2-2; D call uncertain. The V gene's germline CDR1 is LGHNA and CDR2 YSLEER. This CDR3 is built from 17 residues. Trimming cost V 0 bases and J 2 bases, with 13 bases left between them. Written as DNA, the CDR3 is TGCGCCAGCAGCCAAGATCTGGGCTGGCGAAACACCGGGGAGCTGTTTTTT. It specifies CASSQDLGWRNTGELFF.

V gene TRBV7-9 combines with J gene TRBJ1-6; no firm D call. The CDR3 is made up of 14 amino acids. Germline CDR1 reads SEHNR; CDR2 reads FQNEAQ (reference sequence). V lost 1 base to trimming and J lost 14 bases, with 15 bases between them. The CDR3 bases are TGTGCCAGCAGCTTAGGACAAGGGCCCGGATCCCTCCACTTT. Translating it yields CASSLGQGPGSLHF. Looking up the rest from reference TRBV7-9 and TRBJ1-6 gives the full variable domain: DTGVSQNPRHKITKRGQNVTFRCDPISEHNRLYWYRQTLGQGPEFLTYFQNEAQLEKSRLLSDRFSAERPKGSFSTLEIQRTEQGDSAMYLCASSLGQGPGSLHFGNGTRLTVT.

This clone has only one observation. The chain carries TRBV6-1 and TRBJ2-7; tentatively, D is TRBD1 (6 bases). With 7 bases removed from V and 7 bases from J, the gap between germline ends came to 20 bases. Per the germline V gene, CDR1 is MNHNS and CDR2 is SASEGT. The CDR3 runs to 14 residues. The CDR3 reads CASTSGDRIWEQYF. Here the CDR3 DNA reads TGTGCCAGCACCTCAGGGGACCGCATTTGGGAGCAGTACTTC.

The V and J genes are TRBV13 and TRBJ2-7, with D possibly TRBD2 on 6 matching bases. Germline loops: CDR1 PRHDT, CDR2 FYEKMQ (reference sequence). Trimming pared 5 bases from V and 9 bases from J, leaving 23 bases between. This CDR3 is 15 amino acids long. The CDR3 DNA reads TGTGCCAGCAGCCCAGCGGGCGGCACGCCCCTTATGCAGTACTTC. Its protein product is CASSPAGGTPLMQYF.

This sequence joins TRBV7-9 and TRBJ2-2, with 13 nucleotides matching TRBD2. The J segment lost 5 bases and the V segment lost 5 bases, leaving 8 bases of the junction unmatched. The CDR3 covers 17 residues. Per the germline V gene, CDR1 is SEHNR and CDR2 is FQNEAQ (reference sequence). CDR3 sequence (DNA): TGTGCCAGCAGCCCTACTAGCGGGAGGGCCCAAACCGGGGAGCTGTTTTTT. Protein: CASSPTSGRAQTGELFF.

V is TRBV30 and J is TRBJ1-5; TRBD1 might be the D (5 bases). CDR1 is GTSNPN, CDR2 SVGIG, per germline (reference sequence). V shed 3 bases and J shed 6 bases, with 9 bases lying between them. CDR3 size: 12 residues. The CDR3 is CAWSPGGQPQHF. The CDR3 DNA reads TGTGCCTGGAGCCCGGGGGGTCAGCCCCAGCATTTT.

V gene TRBV11-2 combines with J gene TRBJ2-1; 8 bases are a match to TRBD2. The J segment lost 3 bases and the V segment lost 7 bases, leaving 5 bases of the junction unmatched. The CDR3 runs 14 residues. Germline CDR1 SGHAT, CDR2 FQNNGV. The CDR3 spells CASIDLAGYNEQFF. DNA of the CDR3: TGTGCCAGCATCGATCTAGCGGGCTACAATGAGCAGTTCTTC.

The rearrangement uses TRBV11-2 and TRBJ2-3; D is uncertain. V was shortened by 3 bases and J by 9 bases, with 19 bases between the two germline ends. CDR1 and CDR2 from the germline V gene are SGHAT and FQNNGV. The CDR3 length is 15 residues. The CDR3 DNA is TGTGCCAGCAGCTTGGTTGGGGAAATTGCCGGGACGCAGTATTTT. This translates into CASSLVGEIAGTQYF.

The rearrangement uses TRBV6-1 and TRBJ2-7; 7 nucleotides line up with TRBD2. Germline-derived CDR1 and CDR2 are MNHNS and SASEGT. With V trimmed by 3 bases and J by 4 bases, 6 bases remained unmatched. The CDR3 runs to 14 residues. The CDR3: CASSDEAGRYEQYF. CDR3 bases: TGTGCCAGCAGTGATGAAGCGGGAAGGTACGAGCAGTACTTC.

J is TRBJ2-7 and V is TRBV5-1, with D maybe TRBD1 (5 bases). With 0 bases removed from V and 5 bases from J, the gap between germline ends came to 9 bases. The CDR3 totals 13 residues. In germline, CDR1 is SGHRS, CDR2 YFSETQ. CDR3 protein: CASSLGPRDEQYF. DNA of the CDR3: TGCGCCAGCAGCTTGGGGCCCAGGGACGAGCAGTACTTC.

This chain joins TRBV13 and TRBJ2-7; 9 bases map to TRBD1. V gave up 1 base and J gave up 5 bases; unmatched junction bases: 12. Germline-derived CDR1 and CDR2 are PRHDT and FYEKMQ (reference sequence). CDR3 length: 17 residues. The CDR3 region is CASSLVTGGAKPHEQYF. The DNA of the CDR3 is TGTGCCAGCAGCTTAGTCACAGGGGGCGCAAAACCTCACGAGCAGTACTTC.

This rearrangement joins TRBV9 to TRBJ2-3, with a tentative D call TRBD2 (5 bases). The CDR3 is made up of 14 amino acids. Germline CDR1 SGDLS, CDR2 YYNGEE. Trimming removed 4 bases at V and 4 bases at J, with 13 bases between. The CDR3 reads CASSTTRAPDTQYF. As DNA, the CDR3 is TGTGCCAGCAGCACTACTAGGGCCCCAGATACGCAGTATTTT.

The chain recombines TRBV7-9 with TRBJ1-2; D unresolved. Germline-derived CDR1 and CDR2 are SEHNR and FQNEAQ (reference sequence). The CDR3 length is 12 residues. The ends were cut back, 0 bases at V and 5 bases at J, with 4 bases in the middle. In nucleotides, the CDR3 is TGTGCCAGCAGCTTAGCAGTATATGGCTACACCTTC. Translating gives CASSLAVYGYTF.

This chain's CDR3 is CASSAQRGAGTDTQYF. The CDR3 region has the DNA TGTGCCAGCAGTGCTCAGCGGGGGGCGGGCACAGATACGCAGTATTTT. The rearrangement links TRBV6-1 to TRBJ2-3; TRBD2 matches at 9 bases. J was trimmed by 1 base and V by 4 bases; bases with no gene match: 6. Germline CDR1 reads MNHNS; CDR2 reads SASEGT. The CDR3 extends over 16 amino acids.